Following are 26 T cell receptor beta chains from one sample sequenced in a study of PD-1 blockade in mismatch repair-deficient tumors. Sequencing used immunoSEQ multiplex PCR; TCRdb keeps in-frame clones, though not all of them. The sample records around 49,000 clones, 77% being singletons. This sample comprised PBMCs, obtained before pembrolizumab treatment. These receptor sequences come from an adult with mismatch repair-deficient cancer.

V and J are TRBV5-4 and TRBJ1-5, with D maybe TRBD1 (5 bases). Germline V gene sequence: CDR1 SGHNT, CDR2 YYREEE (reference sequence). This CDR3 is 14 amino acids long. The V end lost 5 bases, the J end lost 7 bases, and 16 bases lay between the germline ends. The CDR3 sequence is CASRPGTGLQPQHF. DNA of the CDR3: TGTGCCAGCAGGCCCGGGACGGGGTTGCAGCCCCAGCATTTT.

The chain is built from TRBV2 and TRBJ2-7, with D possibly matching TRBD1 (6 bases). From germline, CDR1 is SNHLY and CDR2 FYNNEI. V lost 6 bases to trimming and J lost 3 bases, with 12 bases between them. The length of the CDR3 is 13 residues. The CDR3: CASSGSDSYEQYF. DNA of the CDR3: TGTGCCAGCAGCGGATCGGACAGCTACGAGCAGTACTTC.

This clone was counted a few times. Here the CDR3 reads CASSPRLGGSSYEQYF. Here the CDR3 DNA reads TGTGCCAGCTCCCCCCGGTTGGGCGGGAGCTCCTACGAGCAGTACTTC. The chain joins TRBV18 to TRBJ2-7, with 7 bases identical to TRBD2. CDR3 length: 16 amino acids. V lost 6 bases to trimming and J lost 0 bases; unmatched junction nucleotides: 11. CDR1 is KGHSH, CDR2 LQKENI, per germline.

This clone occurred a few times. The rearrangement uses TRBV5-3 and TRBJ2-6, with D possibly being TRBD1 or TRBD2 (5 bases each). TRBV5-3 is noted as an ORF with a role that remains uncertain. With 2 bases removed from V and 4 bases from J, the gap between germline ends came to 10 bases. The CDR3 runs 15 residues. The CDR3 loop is CARSLVGAGANVLTF. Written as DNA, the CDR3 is TGTGCCAGAAGCTTAGTCGGGGCCGGGGCCAACGTCCTGACTTTC.

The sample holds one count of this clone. DNA for the CDR3: TGTGCCAGCAGTGATAGCGGGAGTGGGGATTACAATGAGCAGTTCTTC. Protein product: CASSDSGSGDYNEQFF. The chain joins TRBV6-4 to TRBJ2-1, with 9 bases aligning to TRBD2. The V gene's germline CDR1 is MRHNA and CDR2 SNTAGT. The CDR3 is 16 residues long. The V and J ends lost 3 bases and 4 bases, in that order; junction bases with no gene match: 7.

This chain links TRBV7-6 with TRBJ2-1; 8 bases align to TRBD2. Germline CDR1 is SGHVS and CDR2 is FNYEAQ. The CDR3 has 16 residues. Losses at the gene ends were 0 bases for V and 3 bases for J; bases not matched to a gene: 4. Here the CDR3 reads CASSLATGTSYNEQFF. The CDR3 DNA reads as TGTGCCAGCAGCTTAGCTACCGGGACTAGCTACAATGAGCAGTTCTTC.

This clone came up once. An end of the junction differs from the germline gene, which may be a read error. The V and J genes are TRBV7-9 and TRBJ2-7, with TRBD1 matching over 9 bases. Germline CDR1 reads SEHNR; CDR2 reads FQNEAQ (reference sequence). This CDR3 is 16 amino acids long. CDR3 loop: CASTMKEGTGSLYTAF. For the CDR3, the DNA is TGTGCCAGCACCATGAAGGAGGGGACAGGGAGCCTCTACACGGCCTTC.

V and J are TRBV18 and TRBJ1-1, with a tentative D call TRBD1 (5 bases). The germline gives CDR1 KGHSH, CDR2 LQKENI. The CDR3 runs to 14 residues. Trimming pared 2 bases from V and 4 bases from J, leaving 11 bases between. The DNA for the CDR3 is TGTGCCAGCTCACCAGGGATCGGGACCACTGAAGCTTTCTTT. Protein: CASSPGIGTTEAFF.

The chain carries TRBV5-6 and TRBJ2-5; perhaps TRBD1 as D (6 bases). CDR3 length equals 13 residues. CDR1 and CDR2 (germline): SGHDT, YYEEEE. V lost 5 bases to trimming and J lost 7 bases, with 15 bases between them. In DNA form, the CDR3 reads TGTGCCAGCAGGTTAACAGGGCACGGGACCCAGTACTTC. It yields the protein CASRLTGHGTQYF.

CDR3 amino acids: CASSIDFGTGYYGYTF. The CDR3 DNA sequence: TGTGCCAGTAGTATAGATTTTGGGACAGGGTATTACGGCTACACCTTC. The chain couples TRBV19 to TRBJ1-2; TRBD1 agrees at 9 bases. CDR1 is LNHDA, CDR2 SQIVND, per germline (reference sequence). The CDR3 covers 16 residues. V lost 0 bases to trimming and J lost 8 bases; unmatched junction nucleotides: 10.

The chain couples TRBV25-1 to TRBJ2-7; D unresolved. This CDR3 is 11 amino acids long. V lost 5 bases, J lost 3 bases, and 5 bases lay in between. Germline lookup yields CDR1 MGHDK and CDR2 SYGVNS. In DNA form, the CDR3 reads TGTGCCAGCAGTTTCAACTACGAGCAGTACTTC. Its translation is CASSFNYEQYF.

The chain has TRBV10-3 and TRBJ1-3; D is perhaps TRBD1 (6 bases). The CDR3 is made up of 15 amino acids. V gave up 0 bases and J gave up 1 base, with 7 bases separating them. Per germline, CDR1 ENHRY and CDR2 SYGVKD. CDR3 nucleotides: TGTGCCATCAGTGAGTCAGGGACATCTGGAAACACCATATATTTT. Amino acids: CAISESGTSGNTIYF.

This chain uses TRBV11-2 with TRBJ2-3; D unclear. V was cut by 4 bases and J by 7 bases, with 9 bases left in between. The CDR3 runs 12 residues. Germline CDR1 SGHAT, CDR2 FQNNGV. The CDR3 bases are TGTGCCAGCAGCTCTTTCAGAAATACGCAGTATTTT. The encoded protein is CASSSFRNTQYF.

The CDR3 nucleotides are TGTGCCAGCAGCAAATCGGACAGGGCGTTCGCGAGCAATCAGCCCCAGCATTTT. Translation gives CASSKSDRAFASNQPQHF. This rearrangement joins TRBV21-1 to TRBJ1-5; no DNA check was done on the table's D call, TRBD1. TRBV21-1 is flagged as a pseudogene. This CDR3 is built from 18 residues.

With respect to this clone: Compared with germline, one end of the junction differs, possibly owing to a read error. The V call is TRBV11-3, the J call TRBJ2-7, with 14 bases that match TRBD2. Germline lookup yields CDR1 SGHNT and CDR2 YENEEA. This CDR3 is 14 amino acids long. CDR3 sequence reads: CASSLEGLAGALHF. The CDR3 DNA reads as TGTGCCAGCAGCTTAGAGGGACTAGCGGGAGCCCTCCACTTC. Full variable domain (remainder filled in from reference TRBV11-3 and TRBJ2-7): EAGVVQSPRYKIIEKKQPVAFWCNPISGHNTLYWYLQNLGQGPELLIRYENEEAVDDSQLPKDRFSAERLKGVDSTLKIQPAELGDSAVYLCASSLEGLAGALHFGPGTRLTVT.

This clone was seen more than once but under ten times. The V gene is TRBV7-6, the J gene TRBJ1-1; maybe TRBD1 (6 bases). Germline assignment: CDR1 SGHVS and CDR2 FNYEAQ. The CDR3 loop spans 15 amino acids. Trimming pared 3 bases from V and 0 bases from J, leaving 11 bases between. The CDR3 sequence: CASSFGGHMNTEAFF. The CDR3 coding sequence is TGTGCCAGCAGCTTCGGGGGGCATATGAACACTGAAGCTTTCTTT.

CDR3 residues: CASSLAGPYNEQFF. In nucleotides, the CDR3 is TGTGCCAGCAGCCTAGCGGGACCCTACAATGAGCAGTTCTTC. V is TRBV14 and J is TRBJ2-1; 8 nucleotides agree with TRBD2. CDR3 length: 14 amino acids. The junction had 1 base not matched to a gene; V was cut back by 4 bases and J by 2 bases. The germline CDR1 and CDR2 sequences are SGHDN and FVKESK.

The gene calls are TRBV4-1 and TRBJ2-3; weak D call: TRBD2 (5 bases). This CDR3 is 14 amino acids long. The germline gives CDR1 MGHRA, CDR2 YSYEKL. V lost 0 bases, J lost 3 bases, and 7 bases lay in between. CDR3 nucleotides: TGCGCCAGCAGCCAAGATGAGGGTACAGATACGCAGTATTTT. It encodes CASSQDEGTDTQYF.

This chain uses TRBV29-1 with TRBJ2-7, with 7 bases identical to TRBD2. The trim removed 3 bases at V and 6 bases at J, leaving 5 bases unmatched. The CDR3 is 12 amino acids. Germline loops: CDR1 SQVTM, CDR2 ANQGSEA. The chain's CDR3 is CSVEGGATEQYF. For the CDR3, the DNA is TGCAGCGTTGAGGGAGGGGCCACCGAGCAGTACTTC.

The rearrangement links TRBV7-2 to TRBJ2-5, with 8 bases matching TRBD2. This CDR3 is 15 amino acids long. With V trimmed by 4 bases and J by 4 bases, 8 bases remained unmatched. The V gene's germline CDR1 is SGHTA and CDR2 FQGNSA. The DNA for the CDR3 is TGTGCCAGCAGCTCGGGACTAGTGTCCGGAGAGACCCAGTACTTC. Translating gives CASSSGLVSGETQYF.

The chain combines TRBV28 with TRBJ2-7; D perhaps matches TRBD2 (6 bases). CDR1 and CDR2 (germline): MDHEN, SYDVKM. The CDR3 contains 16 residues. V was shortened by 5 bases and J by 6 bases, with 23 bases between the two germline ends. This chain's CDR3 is CASSPRRVTKGSEQYF. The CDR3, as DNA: TGTGCCAGCAGTCCCCGGAGGGTCACCAAAGGGAGCGAGCAGTACTTC.

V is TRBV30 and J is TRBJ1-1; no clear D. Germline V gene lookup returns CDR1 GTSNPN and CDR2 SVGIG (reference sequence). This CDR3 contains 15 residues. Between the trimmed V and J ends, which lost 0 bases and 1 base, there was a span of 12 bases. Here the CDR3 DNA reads TGTGCCTGGAGTGTCCTGACGGGCAGGAACACTGAAGCTTTCTTT. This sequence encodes CAWSVLTGRNTEAFF.

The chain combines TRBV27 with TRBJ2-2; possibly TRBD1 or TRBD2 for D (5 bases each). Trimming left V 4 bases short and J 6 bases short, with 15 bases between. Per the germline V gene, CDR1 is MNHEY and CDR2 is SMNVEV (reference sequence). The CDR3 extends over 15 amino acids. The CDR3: CASSWGSFAAGELFF. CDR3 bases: TGTGCCAGCAGTTGGGGGTCCTTTGCGGCCGGGGAGCTGTTTTTT.

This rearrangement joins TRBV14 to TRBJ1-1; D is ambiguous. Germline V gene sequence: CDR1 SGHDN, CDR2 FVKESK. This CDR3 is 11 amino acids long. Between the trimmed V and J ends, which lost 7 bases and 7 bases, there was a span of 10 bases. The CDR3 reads CASTRISEAFF. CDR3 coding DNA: TGTGCCAGCACCAGGATTAGTGAAGCTTTCTTT.

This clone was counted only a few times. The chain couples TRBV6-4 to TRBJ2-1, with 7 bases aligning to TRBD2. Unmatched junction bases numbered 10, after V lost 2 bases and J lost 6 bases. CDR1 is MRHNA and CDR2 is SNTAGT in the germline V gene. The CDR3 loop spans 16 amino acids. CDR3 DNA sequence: TGTGCCAGCAGTGACGCCTTGGGACGGGAGGTCAATGAGCAGTTCTTC. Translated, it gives CASSDALGREVNEQFF.

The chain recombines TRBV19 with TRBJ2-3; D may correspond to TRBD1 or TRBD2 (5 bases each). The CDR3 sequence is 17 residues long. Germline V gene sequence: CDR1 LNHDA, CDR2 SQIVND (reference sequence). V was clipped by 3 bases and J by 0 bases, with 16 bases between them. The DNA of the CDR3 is TGTGCCAGTAGTATGGGGCGTAGCGTACCTAGCACAGATACGCAGTATTTT. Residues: CASSMGRSVPSTDTQYF. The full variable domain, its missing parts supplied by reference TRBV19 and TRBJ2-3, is DGGITQSPKYLFRKEGQNVTLSCEQNLNHDAMYWYRQDPGQGLRLIYYSQIVNDFQKGDIAEGYSVSREKKESFPLTVTSAQKNPTAFYLCASSMGRSVPSTDTQYFGPGTRLTVL.